The following is a TCR beta chain sequence with its context. Other DNA sequences in this specimen translate into the identical CDR3. This entry comes from a study of shared clonotypes between healthy human individuals. CD45RO-negative cells were positively selected for CCR7, leaving out terminally differentiated effector memory CD45RA+ cells. Measured with immunoSEQ multiplex PCR; TCRdb has only the in-frame clones, and not every one. The sample records 1.5 million to 2.5 million clones, about 95% being singletons. The germline gives CDR1 LNHNV, CDR2 YYDKDF (reference sequence). The CDR3 is 14 residues long. Trimming cost V 3 bases and J 3 bases; bases outside gene matches: 4.

The clonotype originates from a man aged 18-30 years in good health. The gene calls are TRBV15 and TRBJ2-7, with 8 bases matching TRBD1. Material: naive CD8+ T cells sorted from blood. The CDR3 region has the DNA TGTGCCACCAGCAGTGGACAGGGTGGCTACGAGCAGTACTTC. Encoded protein: CATSSGQGGYEQYF.